The present entry profiles one TCR beta chain with its context. Its antigen remains undetermined. Base-call qualities are not available, and no considerably larger clone is one nucleotide away. CDR1 and CDR2 (SEHNR, FQNEAQ) derive from the germline V gene (reference sequence). There are 13 amino acids in the CDR3, from cysteine to phenylalanine inclusive. Of the read, only the CDR3 DNA is kept; its 39 bases are in frame from base 1. V is cut by 1 base and J by 3 bases, and the space between the germline ends is 6 bases. The record originates from a study of cytomegalovirus exposure and HLA in healthy donors (dated by TCRdb to about 2017). A note on the overall study: An earlier analysis of about 530 of the donors reported over 250 Gb of sequence data and approximately 120 million unique TCR beta sequences obtained from around 180 million T cells. An early release that covered about 600 HLA-typed donors contained approximately 300 gigabases of sequencing data and some 87 million unique TCR sequences. The genetic ancestry cluster associated with self-reported Caucasian donors included over 80% of the approximately 400 genotyped donors. The aim of the study was to test whether cataloging public T cell receptors could identify signatures of past pathogen exposure. The study profiled the T cell repertoires of 666 subjects by immunosequencing and related them to cytomegalovirus serostatus. In addition to the first cohort of approximately 650 subjects, a separate validation cohort of 130 or so different subjects was used. To predict cytomegalovirus infection status, the study brought together high-throughput TCR immunosequencing, statistical association of individual TCRs with disease status, and machine learning. In a later analysis, previously published TCR beta repertoires from 550 to 700 donors were re-analyzed and high-resolution HLA genotyping was added so that TCR occurrence patterns could be studied. The later analysis used no new phenotypic data to find candidate immune exposures, relying instead on TCR beta sequences and their occurrence across donors. An earlier analysis of 587 of the donors used high-throughput TCR beta sequencing to judge whether each TCR beta V gene segment behaved as functional or pseudogenic. Donor age, sex, ethnicity and CMV serostatus were compiled alongside the repertoire data. A later genetic analysis took genome-wide SNP genotypes for about three fifths of the 666 donors and used that subset as a discovery cohort. Every discovery cohort repertoire had been produced on one sequencing platform. HLA typing included class I and class II loci at four-digit resolution. Typing coverage differed by locus: A, B, C, DRB1 and DQB1 were typed in roughly 620-630 donors, DQA1 in about 560, DPA1 in around 600, and DPB1 in roughly 450. Because of strong linkage in the cohort, 5 or 6 DR-DQ haplotypes were treated as single units for association and clustering. Among 300 to 500 genotyped donors of the cohort, an average of about 220,000 unique TCR beta nucleotide sequences was sequenced per donor, of which approximately 19% were non-productive. Results and caveats for the whole study, not just this receptor: Broadly in line with IMGT annotations, most TCR beta V segments showed up in productive rearrangements about 90% or about 30% of the time in an earlier analysis of approximately 640 of the donors. The presence/absence analyses assumed that sequencing depth was roughly uniform across donors, and that assumption may not be true. Because the 87-base-pair reads could not distinguish some IMGT-functional V segments, including TRBV6-2 and TRBV6-3, those segments were excluded. A few of the identified cytomegalovirus-associated TCR beta chains were confirmed in vitro to be specific for cytomegalovirus antigens. According to the authors, the approach could potentially be generalized to other disease states and immunological phenotypes. Most CMV-associated TCR beta chains appeared to be HLA-restricted in a later analysis, and the HLA associations seemed to be driven largely by CMV exposure. CMV serostatus was the only immune exposure information available for the cohort. Correlated functional status among segregating V segments might be attributable to linkage disequilibrium, but an unknown experimental factor could not be ruled out. A further reported finding was that TCR beta sequences accurately predicted the HLA-A and HLA-B alleles for most subjects in the first cohort. In a later analysis, the rate of TCR association differed among HLA loci, with DRB1 alleles having the most associated TCRs and HLA-C alleles having the fewest. Most TCR sequences were seen in very few donors, while some public TCRs were found in many individuals. The classifier was reported to diagnose cytomegalovirus status with high specificity and sensitivity in both the original cohort and the validation cohort. A later analysis associated around 16,000 TCR beta sequences with specific HLA alleles at a false discovery rate of 0.05. This cohort had only TCR beta chains sequenced, and the lack of alpha or paired-chain data limited which features could be detected. Because HLA typing was missing for some donors at each locus, association tests included only the typed subset. Compared with equally common non-associated chains, HLA-associated TCR beta chains in a later analysis were more clonally expanded and had lower generation probabilities. An association between a missense DCLRE1C variant and V-gene and J-gene trimming of TCR beta chains was found in a later genetic analysis and replicated in an independent cohort. The earlier analysis of 587 of the donors excluded 15 to 20 rarely observed V segments, including chromosome 9 orphons, because counts were too low. Several of the top co-occurrence clusters appeared to be linked to parvovirus B19, influenza, CMV and Epstein-Barr virus, according to a later analysis. The study listed 170 or so TCR beta chains as associated with cytomegalovirus. Compared with the 666-donor mean, donors in an Asian-associated ancestry cluster had fewer N-insertions in productive TCRs, according to a later genetic analysis. The sequencing pipeline was judged likely to have produced a cluster of highly shared sequence variants as a technical artifact. When HLA alleles, especially DR and DQ, strongly co-occurred, TCR associations were difficult to assign to individual alleles.

Libraries were constructed by the immunoSEQ multiplex PCR assay. The multiplex PCR relied on a mix of 60 forward primers for TCR Vbeta segments and 13 reverse primers for TCR Jbeta segments. Amplification of the CDR3 region of rearranged TCR beta genes was performed with a multiplex PCR assay on genomic DNA. The Illumina HiSeq System was used to sequence the amplified TCR beta libraries as 87-base-pair reads. The original pipeline was this. Across the 670 or so repertoires, a later analysis counted some 81 million unique TCR beta chains, roughly 11 million of which were shared by at least two donors. To remove PCR and sequencing errors, raw reads were error-corrected and collapsed into unique sequences using a nearest-neighbor algorithm that merged closely related sequences. To assign V, D and J gene segments, CDR3 sequences were aligned to IMGT reference sequences. For a sequence to be retained, a match of at least six nucleotides was required to both a V gene segment and a J gene segment. Rearrangements were called productive when the CDR3 lacked stop codons and stayed in frame with V and J; all others were non-productive. CDR3 was defined by IMGT convention, running from the second conserved V-encoded cysteine to the conserved J-encoded phenylalanine. The earlier analysis of some 540 of the donors excluded any sequence lacking an unambiguous match to a single V gene segment. In an earlier analysis of a few hundred of the donors, V segments were called functional above 56.7% productive rearrangements and were called segregating when the between-donor standard deviation exceeded 5%. A statistical classification framework was built for diagnosing cytomegalovirus status from the catalog of TCR beta chain sequences. V and J gene assignment, in a later analysis, came from comparing TCR nucleotide sequences with IMGT/GENE-DB human TR gene sequences. A later analysis assigned CDR3 sequences and most-parsimonious VDJ recombination scenarios with the TCRdist pipeline. In a later analysis, every TCR beta chain was defined by the combination of its CDR3 amino acid sequence and its V-gene family, and reads without a unique V-gene family were dropped. In a later analysis, 450 to 600 highly shared, low-generation-probability nucleotide sequences were removed to address suspected cross-contamination and a sequencing artifact. In a later analysis, a clonal expansion index was calculated for each public chain from normalized within-repertoire ranks of inferred template counts. In a later analysis, generation probabilities were computed with a VDJ recombination model fitted to out-of-frame rearrangements, and the resulting probabilities were checked against IGoR. In a later analysis, hypergeometric tests were used to score TCR-TCR, TCR-HLA and TCR-CMV co-occurrence, with a repertoire-size bias correction applied to TCR pairs. In a later analysis, false discovery rates were estimated by permuting HLA or CMV assignments 20 times. A later analysis grouped co-occurring TCRs with DBSCAN, adding TCRdist sequence similarity when clustering within HLA-allele-positive subsets. For co-occurrence clustering, repertoires with fewer than 30,000 or more than 120,000 public chains were excluded, along with four or five repertoires with anomalous nucleotide sharing. Imported from immuneACCESS, the table was reduced by TCRdb to in-frame sequences with V and J called. These copies leave out some clones; in studies compared against another copy, an unresolved V gene accounts for under half, and the cause of the remainder is not known. V, J and clone size derive from that table, while D and trimming were established from the DNA sequence. For this sample there are approximately 150,000 clones; about three quarters appear just once. About 9.4% of the sample is taken by the ten largest.

The cohort was made up of 500 to 850 healthy bone marrow donors. At the time of sampling, all cohort members were nominally healthy, though unrecorded immune exposures were likely present. The donor was CMV seropositive and was included in the group of 270 or so seropositive cohort members. Every donor gave a peripheral blood sample, and the peripheral blood mononuclear cells from that sample were used for TCR beta sequencing. Genomic DNA extraction from the blood cell samples was performed with the Qiagen DNeasy Blood Extraction Kit. Material for sequencing was PBMCs. The chain uses TRBV7-9 and TRBJ2-5, and perhaps TRBD1 as D gene, on 5 matching bases. The sequence was collected from a young man in good health and CMV-seropositive. The nucleotide sequence is given as TGTGCCAGCAGCTTAGGACAGAAAGAGACCCAGTACTTC. This encodes CASSLGQKETQYF. The entire variable domain, with the stretches around the CDR3 drawn from the reference TRBV7-9 and TRBJ2-5 proteins, is DTGVSQNPRHKITKRGQNVTFRCDPISEHNRLYWYRQTLGQGPEFLTYFQNEAQLEKSRLLSDRFSAERPKGSFSTLEIQRTEQGDSAMYLCASSLGQKETQYFGPGTRLLVL.